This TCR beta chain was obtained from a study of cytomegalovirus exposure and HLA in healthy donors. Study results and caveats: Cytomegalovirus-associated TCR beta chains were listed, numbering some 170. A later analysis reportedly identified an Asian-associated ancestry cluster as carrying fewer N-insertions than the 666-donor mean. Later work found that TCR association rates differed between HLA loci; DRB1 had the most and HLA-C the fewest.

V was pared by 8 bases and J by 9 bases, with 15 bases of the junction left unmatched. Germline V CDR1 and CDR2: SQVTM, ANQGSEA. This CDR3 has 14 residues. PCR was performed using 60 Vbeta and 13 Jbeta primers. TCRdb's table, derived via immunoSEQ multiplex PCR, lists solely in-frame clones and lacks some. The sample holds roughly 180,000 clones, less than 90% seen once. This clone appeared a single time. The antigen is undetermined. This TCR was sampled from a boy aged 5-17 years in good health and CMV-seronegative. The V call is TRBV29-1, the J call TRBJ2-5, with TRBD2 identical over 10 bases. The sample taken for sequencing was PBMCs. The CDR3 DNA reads TGCAGCCCGTGGCTAGCGGGAGACCTCAAGGCCCAGTACTTC. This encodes CSPWLAGDLKAQYF.